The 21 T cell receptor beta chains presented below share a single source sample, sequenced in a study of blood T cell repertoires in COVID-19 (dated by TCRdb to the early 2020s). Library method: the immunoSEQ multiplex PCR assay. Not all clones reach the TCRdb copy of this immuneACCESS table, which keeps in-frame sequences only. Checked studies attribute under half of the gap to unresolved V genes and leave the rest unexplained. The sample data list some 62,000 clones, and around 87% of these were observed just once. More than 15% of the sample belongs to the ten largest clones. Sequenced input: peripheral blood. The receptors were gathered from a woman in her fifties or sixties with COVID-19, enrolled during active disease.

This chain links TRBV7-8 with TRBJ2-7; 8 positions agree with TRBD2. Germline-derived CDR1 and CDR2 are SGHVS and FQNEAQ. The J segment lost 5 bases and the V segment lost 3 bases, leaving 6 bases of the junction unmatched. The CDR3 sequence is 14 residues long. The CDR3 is CASSFIAGINEQYF. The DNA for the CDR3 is TGTGCCAGCAGCTTTATAGCGGGAATCAACGAGCAGTACTTC.

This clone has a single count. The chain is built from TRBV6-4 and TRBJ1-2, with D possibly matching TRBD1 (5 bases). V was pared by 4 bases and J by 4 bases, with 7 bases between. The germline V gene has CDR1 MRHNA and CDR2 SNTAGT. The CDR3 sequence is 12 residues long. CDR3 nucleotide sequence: TGTGCCAGCAGTGCGGGGGGCTATGGCTACACCTTC. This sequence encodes CASSAGGYGYTF.

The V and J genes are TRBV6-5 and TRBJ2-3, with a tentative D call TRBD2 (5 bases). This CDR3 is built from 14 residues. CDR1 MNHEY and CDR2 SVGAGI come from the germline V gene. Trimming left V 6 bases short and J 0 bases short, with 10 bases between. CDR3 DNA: TGTGCCAGCAGGAGAGGGATTAGCACAGATACGCAGTATTTT. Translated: CASRRGISTDTQYF.

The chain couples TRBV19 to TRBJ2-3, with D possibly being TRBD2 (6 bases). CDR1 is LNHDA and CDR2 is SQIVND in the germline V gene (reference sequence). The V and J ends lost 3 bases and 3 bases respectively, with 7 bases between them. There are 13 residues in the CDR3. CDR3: CASSISGTDTQYF. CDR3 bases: TGTGCCAGTAGTATCAGCGGGACAGATACGCAGTATTTT.

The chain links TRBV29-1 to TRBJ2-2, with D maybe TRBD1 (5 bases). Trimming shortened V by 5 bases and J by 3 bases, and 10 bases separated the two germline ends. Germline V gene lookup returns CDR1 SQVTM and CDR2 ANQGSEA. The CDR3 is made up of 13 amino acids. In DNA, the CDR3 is TGCAGCGTTTCTGCAGGGTACACCGGGGAGCTGTTTTTT. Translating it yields CSVSAGYTGELFF.

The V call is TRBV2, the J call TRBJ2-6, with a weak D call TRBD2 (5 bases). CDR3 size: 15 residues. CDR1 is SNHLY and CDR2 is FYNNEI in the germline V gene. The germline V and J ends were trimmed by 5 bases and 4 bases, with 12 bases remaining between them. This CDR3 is CASSQSGSGANVLTF. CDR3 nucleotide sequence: TGTGCCAGCAGTCAATCGGGGTCGGGGGCCAACGTCCTGACTTTC.

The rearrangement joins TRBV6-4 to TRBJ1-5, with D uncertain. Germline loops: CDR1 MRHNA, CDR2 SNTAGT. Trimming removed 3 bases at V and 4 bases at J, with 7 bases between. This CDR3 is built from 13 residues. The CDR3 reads CASSDTVNQPQHF. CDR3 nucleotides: TGTGCCAGCAGTGATACAGTAAATCAGCCCCAGCATTTT.

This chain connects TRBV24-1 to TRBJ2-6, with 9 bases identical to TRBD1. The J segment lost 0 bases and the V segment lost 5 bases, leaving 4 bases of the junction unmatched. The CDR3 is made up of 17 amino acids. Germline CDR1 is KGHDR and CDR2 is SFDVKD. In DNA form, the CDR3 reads TGTGCCACCAGTGTCTCGGACAGGGGCTCTGGGGCCAACGTCCTGACTTTC. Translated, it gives CATSVSDRGSGANVLTF.

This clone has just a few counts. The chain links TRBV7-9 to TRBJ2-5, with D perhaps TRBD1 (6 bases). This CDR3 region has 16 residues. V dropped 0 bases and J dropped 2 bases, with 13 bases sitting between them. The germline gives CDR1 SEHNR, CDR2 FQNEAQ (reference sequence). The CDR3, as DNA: TGTGCCAGCAGCTTAGCTCTCCTGGACAGACAAGAGACCCAGTACTTC. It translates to CASSLALLDRQETQYF.

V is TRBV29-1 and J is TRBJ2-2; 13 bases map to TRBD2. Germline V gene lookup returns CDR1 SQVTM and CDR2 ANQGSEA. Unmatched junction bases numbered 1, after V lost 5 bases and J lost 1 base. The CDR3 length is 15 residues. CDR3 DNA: TGCAGCGTTAGGACTAGCGGGGGGAACACCGGGGAGCTGTTTTTT. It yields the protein CSVRTSGGNTGELFF.

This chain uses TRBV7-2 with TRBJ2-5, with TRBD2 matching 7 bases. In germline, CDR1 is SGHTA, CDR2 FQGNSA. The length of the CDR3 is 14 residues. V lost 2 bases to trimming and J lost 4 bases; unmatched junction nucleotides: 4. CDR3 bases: TGTGCCAGCAGCTTACGGGTAGCGGGAGAGACCCAGTACTTC. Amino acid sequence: CASSLRVAGETQYF.

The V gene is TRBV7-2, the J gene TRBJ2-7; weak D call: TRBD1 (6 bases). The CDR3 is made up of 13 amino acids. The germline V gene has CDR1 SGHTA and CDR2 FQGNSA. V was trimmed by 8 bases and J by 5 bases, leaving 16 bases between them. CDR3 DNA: TGTGCCAGCCACAGGGTAGGGTGGAACGAGCAGTACTTC. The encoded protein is CASHRVGWNEQYF.

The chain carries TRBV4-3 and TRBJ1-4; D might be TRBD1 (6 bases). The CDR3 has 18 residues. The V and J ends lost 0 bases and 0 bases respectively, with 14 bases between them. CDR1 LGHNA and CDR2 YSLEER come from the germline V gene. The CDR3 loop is CASSQDSTGSATNEKLFF. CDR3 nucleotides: TGCGCCAGCAGCCAAGACTCGACAGGCAGTGCAACTAATGAAAAACTGTTTTTT.

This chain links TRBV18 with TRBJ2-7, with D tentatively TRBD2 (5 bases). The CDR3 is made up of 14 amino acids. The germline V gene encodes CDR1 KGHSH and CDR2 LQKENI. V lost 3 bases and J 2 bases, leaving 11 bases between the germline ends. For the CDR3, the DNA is TGTGCCAGCTCACCCAGGACTGCCACCTACGAGCAGTACTTC. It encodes CASSPRTATYEQYF.

CDR3: CASSENRSGGGYGYTF. The CDR3 region has the DNA TGTGCCAGCAGTGAAAATAGGTCAGGGGGCGGCTATGGCTACACCTTC. The chain has TRBV2 and TRBJ1-2, with 8 bases matching TRBD1. The germline gives CDR1 SNHLY, CDR2 FYNNEI. J was trimmed by 4 bases and V by 2 bases; bases with no gene match: 9. The CDR3 length is 16 residues.

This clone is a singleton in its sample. The CDR3 is CASSQAAGAGRGDTQYF. The CDR3 nucleotides read TGCGCCAGCAGCCAAGCGGCGGGGGCGGGGAGGGGAGATACGCAGTATTTT. The chain combines TRBV4-1 with TRBJ2-3, with a weak D call TRBD2 (7 bases). There are 17 residues in the CDR3. The germline gives CDR1 MGHRA, CDR2 YSYEKL. V lost 1 base to trimming and J lost 5 bases, with 19 bases between them.

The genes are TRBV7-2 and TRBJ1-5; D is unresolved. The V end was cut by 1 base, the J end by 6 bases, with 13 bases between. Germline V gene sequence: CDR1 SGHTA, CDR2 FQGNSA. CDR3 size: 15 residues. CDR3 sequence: CASSLVGSNTQPQHF. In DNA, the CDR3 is TGTGCCAGCAGCTTAGTAGGGAGTAATACTCAGCCCCAGCATTTT.

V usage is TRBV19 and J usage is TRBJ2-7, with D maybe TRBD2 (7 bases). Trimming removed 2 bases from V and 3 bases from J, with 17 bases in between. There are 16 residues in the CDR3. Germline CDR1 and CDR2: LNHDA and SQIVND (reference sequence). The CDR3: CASSIRPGGIYYEQYF. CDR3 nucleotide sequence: TGTGCCAGTAGTATACGACCGGGGGGCATCTACTACGAGCAGTACTTC. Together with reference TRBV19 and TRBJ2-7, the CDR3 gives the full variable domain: DGGITQSPKYLFRKEGQNVTLSCEQNLNHDAMYWYRQDPGQGLRLIYYSQIVNDFQKGDIAEGYSVSREKKESFPLTVTSAQKNPTAFYLCASSIRPGGIYYEQYFGPGTRLTVT.

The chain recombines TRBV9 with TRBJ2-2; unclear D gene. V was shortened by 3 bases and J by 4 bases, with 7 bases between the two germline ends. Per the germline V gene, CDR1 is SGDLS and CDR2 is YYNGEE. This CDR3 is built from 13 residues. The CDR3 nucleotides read TGTGCCAGCAGCGCTGTCAGCACCGGGGAGCTGTTTTTT. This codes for CASSAVSTGELFF.

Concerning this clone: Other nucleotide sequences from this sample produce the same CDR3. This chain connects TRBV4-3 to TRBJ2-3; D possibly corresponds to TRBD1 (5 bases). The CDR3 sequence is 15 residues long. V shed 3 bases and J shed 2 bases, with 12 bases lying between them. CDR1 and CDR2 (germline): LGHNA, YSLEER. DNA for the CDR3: TGCGCCAGCAGCCATACGTCAGGGTCCACAGATACGCAGTATTTT. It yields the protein CASSHTSGSTDTQYF.

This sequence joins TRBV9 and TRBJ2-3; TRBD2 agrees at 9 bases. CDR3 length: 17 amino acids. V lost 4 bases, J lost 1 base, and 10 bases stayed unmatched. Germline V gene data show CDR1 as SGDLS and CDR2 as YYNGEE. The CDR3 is CASSPYSGSSGTDTQYF. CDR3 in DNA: TGTGCCAGCAGCCCTTATAGCGGGAGCTCGGGCACAGATACGCAGTATTTT.